Sequencing of this T cell receptor beta chain was carried out in a study of blood T cell repertoires in COVID-19. Profiling relied on immunoSEQ multiplex PCR, and the TCRdb table lists in-frame clones only, not all of them. Here the sample spans about 300,000 clones, under 90% being singletons. Cohort assignment relied on participant-reported clinical history. CDR1 is LNHDA and CDR2 is SQIVND in the germline V gene (reference sequence). The CDR3 length is 14 residues. Trimming took off 6 bases at V and 0 bases at J, with 12 bases between the two ends. The chain links TRBV19 to TRBJ2-7; possibly TRBD2 for D (6 bases). The TCR originated in a man aged 25 to 45 who had recovered from COVID-19. What was sequenced was PBMCs or T cells enriched from blood (not recorded which). In DNA form, the CDR3 reads TGTGCCAGTAGCCGGGACTGGAGCTCCTACGAGCAGTACTTC. It specifies CASSRDWSSYEQYF.